This TCR beta chain was recovered during a study of T-cell memory formation after mild COVID-19. Study as a whole: TCR clusters largely stayed donor specific. Study results and limitations: Within pre-infection memory, some responding clones were found, suggesting cross-reactive memory joined.

Germline-derived CDR1 and CDR2 are DFQATT and SNEGSKA (reference sequence). The CDR3 extends over 13 amino acids. The germline V and J ends were trimmed by 7 bases and 6 bases, with 19 bases remaining between them. This clonotype was counted only a few times. The antigen is undetermined. TCRdb fed the 5' RACE reads into MiXCR, producing one record per CDR3 protein. The sample includes around 110,000 distinct CDR3 sequences, around an eighth of them seen just once. The material sequenced was PBMCs or a T cell subset sorted from them (not recorded which). The chain has TRBV20-1 and TRBJ2-7, with D tentatively TRBD1 (6 bases). This TCR came from an adult woman who had mild COVID-19 (a few samples of this study predate the infection). Cell type and time point are not known. CDR3 protein: CSVDWTVSGEQYF. The CDR3 DNA reads TGCAGTGTAGATTGGACAGTTTCGGGCGAGCAGTACTTC.